These 20 T cell receptor beta chains were all obtained from the same sample, sequenced in a study of CD8 T cells in Susac syndrome. An amount of RNA that ranged from about 0.45 to 1 ug was reverse transcribed with random hexamers. Using its own MiXCR run on the immunoSEQ multiplex PCR reads, TCRdb lists one record per CDR3 protein. The table has about 300,000 distinct CDR3 sequences, over 75% seen once. What was sequenced was CD8+ T cells from PBMCs. All receptors come from a human donor with multiple sclerosis.

The V call is TRBV2, the J call TRBJ2-3; D is perhaps TRBD2 (6 bases). CDR1 SNHLY and CDR2 FYNNEI come from the germline V gene. V shed 3 bases and J shed 1 base, with 14 bases lying between them. This CDR3 has 16 amino acids. The CDR3 coding sequence is TGTGCCAGCAGTGACAACGCGGGATTGGGCACAGATACGCAGTATTTT. It translates to CASSDNAGLGTDTQYF.

This chain uses TRBV13 with TRBJ2-7; D is uncertain. V lost 4 bases, J lost 2 bases, and 15 bases lay in between. Germline V lookup: CDR1 PRHDT, CDR2 FYEKMQ (reference sequence). The CDR3 extends over 15 amino acids. This chain's CDR3 is CASSSRTGTPYEQYF. The CDR3 DNA is TGTGCCAGCAGCTCACGTACCGGCACCCCCTACGAGCAGTACTTC.

V usage is TRBV2 and J usage is TRBJ1-3; the D is unclear. CDR1 and CDR2 from the germline V gene are SNHLY and FYNNEI. V was trimmed by 8 bases and J by 1 base, leaving 15 bases between them. The CDR3 covers 15 residues. The CDR3 coding sequence is TGTGCCAGCTGCCCCTCCTTTGGTTCTGGAAACACCATATATTTT. Translation: CASCPSFGSGNTIYF.

As for this clonotype: Germline is not matched at one junction end, which may reflect a read error. This chain connects TRBV9 to TRBJ2-3; a possible D gene is TRBD2 (5 bases). The V gene's germline CDR1 is SGDLS and CDR2 YYNGEE. The CDR3 loop spans 17 amino acids. CDR3 in DNA: TGTACCAGCAGCGTAGCGAAGAGTGGGCCTAGGACAGATACGCAGTATTTT. It is translated as CTSSVAKSGPRTDTQYF.

The chain recombines TRBV5-4 with TRBJ2-1; 10 bases map to TRBD1. This CDR3 comprises 19 residues. Germline V CDR1 and CDR2: SGHNT, YYREEE (reference sequence). The ends lost 2 bases at V and 8 bases at J; junction bases unmatched: 19. The CDR3: CASSLDRGRWRERIDEQFF. The CDR3 nucleotides are TGTGCCAGCAGCTTAGACAGGGGGCGCTGGCGGGAGAGGATCGATGAGCAGTTCTTC.

The chain couples TRBV19 to TRBJ1-2; possible D gene TRBD1, 6 bases. Germline V gene lookup returns CDR1 LNHDA and CDR2 SQIVND (reference sequence). With 3 bases removed from V and 4 bases from J, the gap between germline ends came to 15 bases. The CDR3 spans 15 residues. This CDR3 is CASSIVPGHSYGYTF. The CDR3 region has the DNA TGTGCCAGTAGTATCGTACCGGGACATTCCTATGGCTACACCTTC.

The gene calls are TRBV9 and TRBJ2-1, with D possibly being TRBD2 (7 bases). The CDR3 runs 14 residues. Trimming took off 3 bases at V and 9 bases at J, with 16 bases between the two ends. CDR1 is SGDLS and CDR2 is YYNGEE in the germline V gene. The CDR3 DNA reads TGTGCCAGCAGCGCCTGGGGGGCTAGCGGTGAGCAGTTCTTC. Encoded protein: CASSAWGASGEQFF.

This clonotype showed up just a few times. The rearrangement uses TRBV10-3 and TRBJ2-6, with no clear D. V gave up 3 bases and J gave up 3 bases, with 3 bases separating them. CDR1 is ENHRY and CDR2 is SYGVKD in the germline V gene. CDR3 length: 13 amino acids. CDR3 sequence reads: CAISEYGANVLTF. In nucleotides, the CDR3 is TGTGCCATCAGTGAATATGGGGCCAACGTCCTGACTTTC.

This rearrangement joins TRBV7-8 to TRBJ2-1; 10 bases fit TRBD2. V was pared by 5 bases and J by 0 bases, with 10 bases of the junction left unmatched. This CDR3 has 18 amino acids. Germline loops: CDR1 SGHVS, CDR2 FQNEAQ. In DNA form, the CDR3 reads TGTGCCAGCAGCACCCGAACTAGCGGGAATTCCTCCTACAATGAGCAGTTCTTC. Its translation: CASSTRTSGNSSYNEQFF.

The gene calls are TRBV7-4 and TRBJ2-2; no reliable D call. CDR3 length: 15 residues. The V end was cut by 2 bases, the J end by 3 bases, with 10 bases between. Germline CDR1 reads SGHVT; CDR2 reads SQSDAQ. CDR3 loop: CASSLMGKDTGELFF. Here the CDR3 DNA reads TGTGCCAGCAGCTTAATGGGGAAGGACACCGGGGAGCTGTTTTTT.

V usage is TRBV29-1 and J usage is TRBJ2-7; 9 bases fit TRBD2. The trim removed 4 bases at V and 5 bases at J, leaving 9 bases unmatched. The V gene's germline CDR1 is SQVTM and CDR2 ANQGSEA. The CDR3 covers 14 residues. CDR3 region: CSVGGVAGVHEQYF. The CDR3 DNA follows: TGCAGCGTTGGAGGTGTAGCGGGAGTCCACGAGCAGTACTTC.

The V gene is TRBV27, the J gene TRBJ2-2, with D possibly matching TRBD2 (5 bases). Trimming shortened V by 0 bases and J by 4 bases, and 12 bases separated the two germline ends. In germline, CDR1 is MNHEY, CDR2 SMNVEV (reference sequence). The CDR3 sequence is 16 residues long. CDR3 protein: CASSLSSRGPTGELFF. CDR3 nucleotides: TGTGCCAGCAGTTTATCGTCCCGGGGTCCCACCGGGGAGCTGTTTTTT.

This clonotype was seen once. The junction and the germline gene differ at one end; a read error may be behind it. The chain links TRBV28 to TRBJ2-1; TRBD2 agrees at 10 bases. This CDR3 region has 15 residues. Germline assignment: CDR1 MDHEN and CDR2 SYDVKM. Here the CDR3 DNA reads TGTGCCACCTCACCTCTAGCGGGAGTCTCCAATGAGCAGCTCTTC. Translating it yields CATSPLAGVSNEQLF.

The chain employs TRBV7-9 and TRBJ2-5; 12 nucleotides line up with TRBD2. The CDR3 has 19 residues. The V gene end was trimmed by 4 bases and the J gene end by 5 bases; junction bases not matched to a gene: 17. Germline V gives CDR1 SEHNR, CDR2 FQNEAQ (reference sequence). The CDR3 region is CASSSPLAGGPTGWETQYF. The CDR3 DNA reads TGTGCCAGCAGCTCTCCCCTAGCGGGAGGGCCAACGGGGTGGGAGACCCAGTACTTC.

V gene TRBV5-6 combines with J gene TRBJ2-2; 8 positions match TRBD1. The CDR3 totals 20 residues. Trimming cost V 1 base and J 1 base; bases outside gene matches: 15. Germline assignment: CDR1 SGHDT and CDR2 YYEEEE. The CDR3 DNA is TGTGCCAGCAGCTTGTGGATATCCGTAATAGGACAGGGGAACACCGGGGAGCTGTTTTTT. This sequence encodes CASSLWISVIGQGNTGELFF.

The V call is TRBV27, the J call TRBJ2-1; tentative D call: TRBD2 (6 bases). Germline V gene lookup returns CDR1 MNHEY and CDR2 SMNVEV (reference sequence). V was cut by 6 bases and J by 4 bases, with 13 bases left in between. The CDR3 covers 14 residues. This CDR3 reads CASRPGLTYNEQFF. The CDR3 coding sequence is TGTGCCAGCAGGCCGGGACTGACATACAATGAGCAGTTCTTC.

The V and J genes are TRBV3-1 and TRBJ2-2; D gene uncertain. With 4 bases removed from V and 2 bases from J, the gap between germline ends came to 8 bases. This CDR3 has 14 amino acids. The V gene's germline CDR1 is LGHDT and CDR2 YNNKEL (reference sequence). CDR3 DNA: TGTGCCAGCAGCCCGACCTATAACACCGGGGAGCTGTTTTTT. Translation: CASSPTYNTGELFF.

The chain uses TRBV27 and TRBJ2-1; 8 bases match TRBD2. J lost 0 bases, V lost 5 bases, and 6 bases had no gene match. The germline V gene has CDR1 MNHEY and CDR2 SMNVEV (reference sequence). CDR3 length: 16 amino acids. In DNA form, the CDR3 reads TGTGCCAGCAGTCTACTAGCGGAGAGCTCCTACAATGAGCAGTTCTTC. Translation: CASSLLAESSYNEQFF.

CDR3 nucleotide sequence: TGTGCCAGCAGTGGCAACAGGGGGAGGTTGGACACTGAAGCTTTCTTT. Translated: CASSGNRGRLDTEAFF. The gene calls are TRBV28 and TRBJ1-1; 8 positions agree with TRBD1. V lost 5 bases, J lost 3 bases, and 11 bases stayed unmatched. Germline lookup yields CDR1 MDHEN and CDR2 SYDVKM. The CDR3 totals 16 residues.

This clonotype was seen more than once but under ten times. The CDR3 DNA reads as TGTGCCAGCAGCCCGGGACAGACCGATCAGCCCCAGCATTTT. Translation gives CASSPGQTDQPQHF. This chain connects TRBV4-2 to TRBJ1-5; 7 bases map to TRBD1. Germline CDR1 LGHNA, CDR2 YNFKEQ. The CDR3 has 14 residues. After removal of 4 bases from V and 5 bases from J, the junction contained 5 bases not matched to a gene.